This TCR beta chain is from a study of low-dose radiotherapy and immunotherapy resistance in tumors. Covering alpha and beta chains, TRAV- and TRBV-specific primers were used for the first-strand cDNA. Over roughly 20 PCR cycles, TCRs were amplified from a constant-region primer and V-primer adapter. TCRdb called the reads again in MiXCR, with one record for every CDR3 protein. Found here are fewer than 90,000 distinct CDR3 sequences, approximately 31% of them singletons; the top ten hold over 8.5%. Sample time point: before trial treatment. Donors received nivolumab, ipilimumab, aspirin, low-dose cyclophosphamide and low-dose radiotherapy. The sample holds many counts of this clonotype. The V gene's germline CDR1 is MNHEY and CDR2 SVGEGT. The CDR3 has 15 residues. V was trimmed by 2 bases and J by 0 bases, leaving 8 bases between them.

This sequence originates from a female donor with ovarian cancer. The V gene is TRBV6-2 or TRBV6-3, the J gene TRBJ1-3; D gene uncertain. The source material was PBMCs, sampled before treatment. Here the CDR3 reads CASSYSELSGNTIYF. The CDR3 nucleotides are TGTGCCAGCAGTTACAGCGAGCTCTCTGGAAACACCATATATTTT.